This is a list of T cell receptor beta chains from one sample in a study of blood T cell repertoires in COVID-19. Method: immunoSEQ multiplex PCR; TCRdb's copy keeps in-frame clones and lacks some. Of about 370,000 clones listed, 80% to 90% are singletons. Sequencing was carried out using PBMCs or T cells enriched from blood (not recorded which). The source of these receptors is a man aged 18 to 30 who had recovered from COVID-19. Both conserved end residues are part of each CDR3. A D gene is named only where the DNA matches it firmly. Clone size appears in some rows only: once, few, many, or a class for an expanded clone.

j_gene: TRBJ1-5
abundance: .
d_gene: .
v_gene: TRBV10-2
CDR3aa: CASSDIREAGNQPQHF
CDR3nt: TGCGCCAGCAGTGATATCAGAGAGGCGGGCAATCAGCCCCAGCATTTT

j_gene: TRBJ2-5
abundance: .
d_gene: TRBD2
v_gene: TRBV28
CDR3aa: CASSSGLAGGGETQYF
CDR3nt: TGTGCCAGCAGTTCCGGACTAGCGGGTGGGGGGGAGACCCAGTACTTC

j_gene: TRBJ2-1
abundance: once
d_gene: TRBD2
v_gene: TRBV24-1
CDR3aa: CATSGFRAGTSYNEQFF
CDR3nt: TGTGCCACCAGTGGTTTCAGAGCGGGAACCTCCTACAATGAGCAGTTCTTC

j_gene: TRBJ2-1
abundance: .
d_gene: TRBD2
v_gene: TRBV19
CDR3aa: CASSGVAGAGEQFF
CDR3nt: TGTGCCAGTTCGGGAGTAGCGGGGGCAGGTGAGCAGTTCTTC

j_gene: TRBJ1-1
abundance: .
d_gene: .
v_gene: TRBV18
CDR3aa: CASSQPLTEAFF
CDR3nt: TGTGCCAGCTCACAACCTCTGACTGAAGCTTTCTTT

j_gene: TRBJ1-2
abundance: .
d_gene: .
v_gene: TRBV28
CDR3aa: CASSQRGGAGYTF
CDR3nt: TGTGCCAGCAGCCAGCGGGGCGGTGCAGGCTACACCTTC

j_gene: TRBJ1-1
abundance: .
d_gene: .
v_gene: TRBV6-5
CDR3aa: CASSLNEGVGTEAFF
CDR3nt: TGTGCCAGCAGCCTAAACGAGGGGGTCGGCACTGAAGCTTTCTTT

j_gene: TRBJ1-4
abundance: .
d_gene: .
v_gene: TRBV19
CDR3aa: CASSEASATNEKLFF
CDR3nt: TGTGCCAGTAGTGAGGCGTCAGCAACTAATGAAAAACTGTTTTTT

j_gene: TRBJ2-5
abundance: .
d_gene: .
v_gene: TRBV28
CDR3aa: CASTSPVGAGDPGETQYF
CDR3nt: TGTGCCAGCACCTCCCCAGTGGGGGCGGGAGATCCCGGGGAGACCCAGTACTTC

j_gene: TRBJ2-5
abundance: .
d_gene: TRBD2
v_gene: TRBV7-9
CDR3aa: CASTPLAGRAYKTQYF
CDR3nt: TGTGCCAGCACCCCCCTCGCCGGGAGGGCCTATAAGACCCAGTACTTC

j_gene: TRBJ1-5
abundance: .
d_gene: TRBD1
v_gene: TRBV19
CDR3aa: CASSQQGEYSNQPQHF
CDR3nt: TGTGCCAGTAGCCAACAGGGGGAGTATAGCAATCAGCCCCAGCATTTT

j_gene: TRBJ1-4
abundance: .
d_gene: .
v_gene: TRBV28
CDR3aa: CASSLLATNEKLFF
CDR3nt: TGTGCCAGCAGCCTCCTTGCAACTAATGAAAAACTGTTTTTT

j_gene: TRBJ2-7
abundance: .
d_gene: TRBD1
v_gene: TRBV27
CDR3aa: CASTPGGVYEQYF
CDR3nt: TGTGCCAGCACCCCAGGGGGCGTCTACGAGCAGTACTTC

j_gene: TRBJ2-3
abundance: .
d_gene: TRBD2
v_gene: TRBV4-1
CDR3aa: CASGSGIAGVSSTDTQYF
CDR3nt: TGCGCCAGCGGCAGCGGCATAGCGGGAGTATCTAGCACAGATACGCAGTATTTT

j_gene: TRBJ2-7
abundance: .
d_gene: TRBD2
v_gene: TRBV6-2/TRBV6-3
CDR3aa: CASSYSKGRAHYEQYF
CDR3nt: TGTGCCAGCAGTTACTCTAAAGGGAGGGCCCACTACGAGCAGTACTTC

j_gene: TRBJ2-7
abundance: .
d_gene: .
v_gene: TRBV2
CDR3aa: CASSLRSGDSYEQYF
CDR3nt: TGTGCCAGCAGCCTCCGGTCAGGGGATTCCTACGAGCAGTACTTC

j_gene: TRBJ2-5
abundance: .
d_gene: TRBD1
v_gene: TRBV6-5
CDR3aa: CASSWTGAGETQYF
CDR3nt: TGTGCCAGCAGTTGGACAGGGGCGGGAGAGACCCAGTACTTC

j_gene: TRBJ2-7
abundance: .
d_gene: TRBD1
v_gene: TRBV12-3/TRBV12-4
CDR3aa: CASARRGLYEQYF
CDR3nt: TGTGCCAGCGCCCGAAGGGGGCTCTACGAGCAGTACTTC

j_gene: TRBJ1-5
abundance: .
d_gene: TRBD1
v_gene: TRBV20-1
CDR3aa: CSAIRDRTQHF
CDR3nt: TGCAGTGCGATCCGGGACAGGACCCAGCATTTT

j_gene: TRBJ2-5
abundance: .
d_gene: .
v_gene: TRBV13
CDR3aa: CASSPRLVESDWETQYF
CDR3nt: TGTGCCAGCAGCCCCCGACTAGTTGAATCCGATTGGGAGACCCAGTACTTC

j_gene: TRBJ2-2
abundance: .
d_gene: .
v_gene: TRBV11-2
CDR3aa: CASSPRVWETGTGELFF
CDR3nt: TGTGCCAGCAGCCCAAGGGTTTGGGAGACCGGCACCGGGGAGCTGTTTTTT

j_gene: TRBJ1-1
abundance: .
d_gene: TRBD1
v_gene: TRBV7-2
CDR3aa: CASSRPGQGLAFF
CDR3nt: TGTGCCAGCAGTCGACCGGGACAGGGATTAGCTTTCTTT

j_gene: TRBJ2-7
abundance: .
d_gene: TRBD1
v_gene: TRBV19
CDR3aa: CASSMGQGYEQYF
CDR3nt: TGTGCCAGTAGTATGGGACAGGGCTACGAGCAGTACTTC

j_gene: TRBJ1-6
abundance: .
d_gene: TRBD1
v_gene: TRBV28
CDR3aa: CASCLTGLLIGSYNSPLHF
CDR3nt: TGTGCCAGCTGCCTGACAGGGTTGTTAATCGGGTCCTATAATTCACCCCTCCACTTT

j_gene: TRBJ1-6
abundance: .
d_gene: TRBD1
v_gene: TRBV9
CDR3aa: CASSVGAGGNNSPLHF
CDR3nt: TGTGCCAGCAGCGTAGGGGCAGGGGGGAATAATTCACCCCTCCACTTT

j_gene: TRBJ1-2
abundance: once
d_gene: TRBD1
v_gene: TRBV7-6
CDR3aa: CASSPGGTLNYGYTF
CDR3nt: TGTGCCAGCAGCCCAGGGGGGACTCTTAACTATGGCTACACCTTC

j_gene: TRBJ2-1
abundance: .
d_gene: TRBD2
v_gene: TRBV5-1
CDR3aa: CASSFSGRALNEQFF
CDR3nt: TGCGCCAGCAGCTTTAGCGGGAGGGCCCTTAATGAGCAGTTCTTC

j_gene: TRBJ1-5
abundance: .
d_gene: .
v_gene: TRBV18
CDR3aa: CASSPGVGEPQHF
CDR3nt: TGTGCCAGCTCGCCAGGGGTCGGGGAGCCCCAGCATTTT

j_gene: TRBJ1-4
abundance: .
d_gene: .
v_gene: TRBV11-2
CDR3aa: CASSLVTGVTNEKLFF
CDR3nt: TGTGCCAGCAGCTTAGTTACGGGTGTAACTAATGAAAAACTGTTTTTT

j_gene: TRBJ2-1
abundance: .
d_gene: TRBD1
v_gene: TRBV16
CDR3aa: CASSPLGTGSNEQFF
CDR3nt: TGTGCCAGCAGCCCCCTAGGGACAGGCAGTAATGAGCAGTTCTTC

j_gene: TRBJ2-1
abundance: few
d_gene: TRBD2
v_gene: TRBV7-3
CDR3aa: CASSLAGDYNEQFF
CDR3nt: TGTGCCAGCTCACTAGCGGGGGATTACAATGAGCAGTTCTTC

j_gene: TRBJ2-3
abundance: .
d_gene: TRBD1
v_gene: TRBV11-3
CDR3aa: CASSLGGDRATDTQYF
CDR3nt: TGTGCCAGCAGCTTAGGTGGGGACAGGGCGACAGATACGCAGTATTTT

j_gene: TRBJ1-6
abundance: .
d_gene: .
v_gene: TRBV5-1
CDR3aa: CASSAAGQADNSPLHF
CDR3nt: TGCGCCAGCAGCGCAGCAGGGCAGGCTGATAATTCACCCCTCCACTTT

j_gene: TRBJ1-4
abundance: .
d_gene: .
v_gene: TRBV28
CDR3aa: CASHRAGNEKLFF
CDR3nt: TGTGCCAGCCACAGGGCAGGGAATGAAAAACTGTTTTTT

j_gene: TRBJ2-7
abundance: .
d_gene: .
v_gene: TRBV28
CDR3aa: CASSLIVTGSYEQYF
CDR3nt: TGTGCCAGCAGTTTAATTGTGACAGGCTCCTACGAGCAGTACTTC

j_gene: TRBJ2-3
abundance: .
d_gene: TRBD2
v_gene: TRBV18
CDR3aa: CASSPRREGLRDTQYF
CDR3nt: TGTGCCAGCTCACCGCGGCGGGAGGGCCTCAGAGATACGCAGTATTTT

j_gene: TRBJ2-7
abundance: .
d_gene: .
v_gene: TRBV2
CDR3aa: CASRMEGSISYEQYF
CDR3nt: TGTGCCAGCAGGATGGAGGGATCGATTAGCTACGAGCAGTACTTC

j_gene: TRBJ2-5
abundance: .
d_gene: TRBD2
v_gene: TRBV19
CDR3aa: CASSIGGTTTSETQYF
CDR3nt: TGTGCCAGTAGTATAGGCGGGACTACCACCTCAGAGACCCAGTACTTC

j_gene: TRBJ2-1
abundance: .
d_gene: TRBD2
v_gene: TRBV27
CDR3aa: CASSLTSGGATKQFF
CDR3nt: TGTGCCAGCAGTTTAACTAGCGGGGGGGCAACTAAGCAGTTCTTC

j_gene: TRBJ1-1
abundance: .
d_gene: TRBD1
v_gene: TRBV6-4
CDR3aa: CASKWDRRNTEAFF
CDR3nt: TGTGCCAGCAAGTGGGACAGGCGGAACACTGAAGCTTTCTTT

j_gene: TRBJ2-7
abundance: .
d_gene: TRBD2
v_gene: TRBV28
CDR3aa: CASSITSGSSYEQYF
CDR3nt: TGTGCCAGCAGTATAACTAGCGGAAGCTCCTACGAGCAGTACTTC

j_gene: TRBJ1-1
abundance: .
d_gene: TRBD1
v_gene: TRBV29-1
CDR3aa: CSVATGVNTEAFF
CDR3nt: TGCAGCGTTGCCACAGGGGTGAACACTGAAGCTTTCTTT

j_gene: TRBJ2-1
abundance: .
d_gene: .
v_gene: TRBV20-1
CDR3aa: CSAKRANEQFF
CDR3nt: TGCAGTGCTAAGAGGGCGAATGAGCAGTTCTTC

j_gene: TRBJ2-2
abundance: .
d_gene: TRBD1
v_gene: TRBV29-1
CDR3aa: CSVSGGPTGSNTGELFF
CDR3nt: TGCAGCGTTTCAGGGGGTCCGACAGGGTCGAACACCGGGGAGCTGTTTTTT

j_gene: TRBJ2-1
abundance: .
d_gene: TRBD2
v_gene: TRBV4-2
CDR3aa: CASSPLAGTNEQFF
CDR3nt: TGTGCCAGCAGCCCCCTAGCGGGAACGAATGAGCAGTTCTTC

j_gene: TRBJ1-1
abundance: .
d_gene: .
v_gene: TRBV25-1
CDR3aa: CASSDPNTEAFF
CDR3nt: TGTGCCAGCAGTGATCCAAACACTGAAGCTTTCTTT

j_gene: TRBJ2-7
abundance: .
d_gene: TRBD1
v_gene: TRBV6-5
CDR3aa: CASSQDRGTPWQYF
CDR3nt: TGTGCCAGCAGTCAGGACAGGGGGACCCCTTGGCAGTACTTC

j_gene: TRBJ1-2
abundance: .
d_gene: TRBD1
v_gene: TRBV3-1/TRBV3-2
CDR3aa: CASRRTGGIGYTF
CDR3nt: TGTGCCAGCAGAAGGACAGGGGGCATAGGCTACACCTTC

j_gene: TRBJ2-3
abundance: .
d_gene: .
v_gene: TRBV6-5
CDR3aa: CASSPLGTGGRYF
CDR3nt: TGTGCCAGCAGTCCCCTCGGCACCGGTGGGCGATATTTT

j_gene: TRBJ1-3
abundance: few
d_gene: .
v_gene: TRBV7-9
CDR3aa: CASSFQGSGNTIYF
CDR3nt: TGTGCCAGCAGCTTTCAGGGTTCTGGAAACACCATATATTTT

j_gene: TRBJ2-6
abundance: .
d_gene: .
v_gene: TRBV30
CDR3aa: CAWGDFSGANVLTF
CDR3nt: TGTGCCTGGGGGGACTTTTCTGGGGCCAACGTCCTGACTTTC

j_gene: TRBJ2-7
abundance: .
d_gene: .
v_gene: TRBV5-1
CDR3aa: CASSLAPVAVAYEQYF
CDR3nt: TGCGCCAGCAGCTTGGCCCCAGTAGCGGTAGCCTACGAGCAGTACTTC

j_gene: TRBJ2-1
abundance: .
d_gene: .
v_gene: TRBV28
CDR3aa: CASSSASSYNEQFF
CDR3nt: TGTGCCAGTAGTAGCGCCAGCTCCTACAATGAGCAGTTCTTC

j_gene: TRBJ1-6
abundance: .
d_gene: .
v_gene: TRBV30
CDR3aa: CAWRFTPDSPLHF
CDR3nt: TGTGCCTGGAGGTTCACACCTGATTCACCCCTCCACTTT